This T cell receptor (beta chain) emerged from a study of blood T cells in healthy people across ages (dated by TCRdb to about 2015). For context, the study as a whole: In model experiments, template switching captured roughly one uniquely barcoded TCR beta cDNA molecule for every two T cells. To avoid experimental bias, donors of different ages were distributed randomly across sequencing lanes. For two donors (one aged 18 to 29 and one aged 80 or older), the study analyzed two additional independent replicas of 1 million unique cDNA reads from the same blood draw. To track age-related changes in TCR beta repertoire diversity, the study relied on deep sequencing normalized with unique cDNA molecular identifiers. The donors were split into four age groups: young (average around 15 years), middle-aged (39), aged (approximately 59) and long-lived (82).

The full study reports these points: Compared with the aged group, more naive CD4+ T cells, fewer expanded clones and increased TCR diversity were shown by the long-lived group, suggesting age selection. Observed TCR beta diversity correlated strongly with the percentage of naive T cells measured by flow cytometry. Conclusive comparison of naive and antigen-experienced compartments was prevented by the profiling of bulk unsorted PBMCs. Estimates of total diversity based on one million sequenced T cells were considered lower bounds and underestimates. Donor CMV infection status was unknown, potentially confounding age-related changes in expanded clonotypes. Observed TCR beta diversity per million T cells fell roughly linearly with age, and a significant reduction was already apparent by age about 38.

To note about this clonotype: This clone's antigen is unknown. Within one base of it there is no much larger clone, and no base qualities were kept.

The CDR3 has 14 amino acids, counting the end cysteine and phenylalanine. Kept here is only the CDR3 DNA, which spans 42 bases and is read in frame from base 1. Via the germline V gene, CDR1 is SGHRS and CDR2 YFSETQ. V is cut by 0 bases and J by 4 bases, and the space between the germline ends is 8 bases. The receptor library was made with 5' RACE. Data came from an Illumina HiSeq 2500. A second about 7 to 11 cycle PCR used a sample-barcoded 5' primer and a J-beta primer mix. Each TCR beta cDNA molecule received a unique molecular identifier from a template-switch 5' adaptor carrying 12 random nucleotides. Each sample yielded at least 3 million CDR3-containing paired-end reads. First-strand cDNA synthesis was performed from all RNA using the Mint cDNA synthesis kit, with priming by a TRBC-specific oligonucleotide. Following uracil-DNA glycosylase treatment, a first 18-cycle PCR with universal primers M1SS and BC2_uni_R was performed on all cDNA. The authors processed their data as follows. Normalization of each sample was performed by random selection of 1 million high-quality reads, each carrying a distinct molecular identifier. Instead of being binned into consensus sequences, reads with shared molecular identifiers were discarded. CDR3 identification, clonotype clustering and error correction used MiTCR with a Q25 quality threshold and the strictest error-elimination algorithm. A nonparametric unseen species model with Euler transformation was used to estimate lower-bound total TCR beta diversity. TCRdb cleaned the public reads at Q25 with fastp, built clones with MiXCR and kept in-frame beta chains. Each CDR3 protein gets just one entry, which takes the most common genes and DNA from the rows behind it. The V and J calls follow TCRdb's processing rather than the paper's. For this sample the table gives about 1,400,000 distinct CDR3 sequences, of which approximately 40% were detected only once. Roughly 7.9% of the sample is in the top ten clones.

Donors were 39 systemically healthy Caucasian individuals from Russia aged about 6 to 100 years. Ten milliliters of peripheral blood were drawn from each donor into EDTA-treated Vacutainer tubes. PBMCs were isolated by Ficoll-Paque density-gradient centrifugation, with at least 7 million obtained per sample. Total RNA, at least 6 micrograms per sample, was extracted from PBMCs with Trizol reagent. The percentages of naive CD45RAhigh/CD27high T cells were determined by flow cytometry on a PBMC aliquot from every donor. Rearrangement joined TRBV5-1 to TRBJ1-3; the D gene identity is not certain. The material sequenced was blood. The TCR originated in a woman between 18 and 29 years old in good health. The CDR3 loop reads CASSLVGDGNTIYF. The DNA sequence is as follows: TGCGCCAGCAGCTTGGTCGGAGACGGAAACACCATATATTTT.